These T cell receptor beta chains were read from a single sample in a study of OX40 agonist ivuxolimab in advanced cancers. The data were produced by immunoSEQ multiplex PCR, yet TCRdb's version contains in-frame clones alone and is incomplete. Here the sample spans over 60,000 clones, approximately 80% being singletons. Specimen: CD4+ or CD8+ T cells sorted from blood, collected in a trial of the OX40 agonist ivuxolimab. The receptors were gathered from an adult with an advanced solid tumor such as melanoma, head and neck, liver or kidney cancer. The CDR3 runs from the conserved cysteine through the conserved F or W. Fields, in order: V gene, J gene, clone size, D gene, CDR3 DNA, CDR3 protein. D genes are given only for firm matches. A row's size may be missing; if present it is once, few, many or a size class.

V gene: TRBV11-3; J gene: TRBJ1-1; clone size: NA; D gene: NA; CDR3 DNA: TGTGCCAGCAGCTTAATGGGAGGCACTGAAGCTTTCTTT; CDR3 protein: CASSLMGGTEAFF
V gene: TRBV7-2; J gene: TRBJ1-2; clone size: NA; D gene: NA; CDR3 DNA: TGTGCCAGCAGCTTACTCGGTAGCGGCTACACCTTC; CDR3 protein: CASSLLGSGYTF
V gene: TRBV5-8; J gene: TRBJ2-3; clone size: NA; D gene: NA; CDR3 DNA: TGTGCCAGCAGCCTCTACACAGATACGCAGTATTTT; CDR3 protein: CASSLYTDTQYF
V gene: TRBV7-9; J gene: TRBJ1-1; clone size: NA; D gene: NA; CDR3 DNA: TGTGCCAGCAGCTTTTGGACGGCCCAGAGCACTGAAGCTTTCTTT; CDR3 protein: CASSFWTAQSTEAFF
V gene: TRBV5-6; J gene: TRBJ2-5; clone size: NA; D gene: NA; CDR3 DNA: TGTGCCAGCAGCTTGGGGACAGTTCAAGAGACCCAGTACTTC; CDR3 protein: CASSLGTVQETQYF
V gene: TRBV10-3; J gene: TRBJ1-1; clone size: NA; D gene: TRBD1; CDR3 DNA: TGTGCCATCAGGGGGACAGTCTACACTGAAGCTTTCTTT; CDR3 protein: CAIRGTVYTEAFF
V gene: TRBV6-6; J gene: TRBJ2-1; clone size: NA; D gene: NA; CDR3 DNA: TGTGCCAGCAGCCCGTCCAATGAGCAGTTCTTC; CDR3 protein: CASSPSNEQFF
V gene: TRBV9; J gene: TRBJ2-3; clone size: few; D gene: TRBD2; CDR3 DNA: TGTGCCAGCAGCGTAGCTACGGCCGGGGGGGGCACAGATACGCAGTATTTT; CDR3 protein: CASSVATAGGGTDTQYF
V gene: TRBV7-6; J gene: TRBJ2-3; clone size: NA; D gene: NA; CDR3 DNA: TGTGCCAGCACCTCATTCGAGGGAGGGGGAACGCAGTATTTT; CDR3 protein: CASTSFEGGGTQYF
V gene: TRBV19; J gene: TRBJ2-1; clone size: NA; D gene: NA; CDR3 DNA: TGTGCCAGTAGTATGGTAGCGGACATCTACAATGAGCAGTTCTTC; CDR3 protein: CASSMVADIYNEQFF
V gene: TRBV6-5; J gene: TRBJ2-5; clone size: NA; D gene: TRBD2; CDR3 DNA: TGTGCCAGCAGTTGGGTAGCGGGTTTCCAAGAGACCCAGTACTTC; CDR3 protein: CASSWVAGFQETQYF
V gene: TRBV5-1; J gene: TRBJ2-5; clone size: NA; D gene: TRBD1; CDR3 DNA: TGCGCCAGCAGCTTGGGGGCAGGGGGTTCTCAAGAGACCCAGTACTTC; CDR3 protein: CASSLGAGGSQETQYF
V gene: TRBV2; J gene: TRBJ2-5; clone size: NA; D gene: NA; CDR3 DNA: TGTGCCAGCAGTGAAAAGACACCGTACTTC; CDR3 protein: CASSEKTPYF
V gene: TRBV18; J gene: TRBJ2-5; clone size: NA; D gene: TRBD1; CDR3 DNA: TGTGCCAGCAAATCCCAAGACAGGGAAGGGGAGACCCAGTACTTC; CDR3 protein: CASKSQDREGETQYF
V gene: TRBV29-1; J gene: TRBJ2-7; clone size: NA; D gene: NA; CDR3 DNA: TGCAGCGTGGAAGGGGCCTCCTACGAGCAGTACTTC; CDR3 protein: CSVEGASYEQYF
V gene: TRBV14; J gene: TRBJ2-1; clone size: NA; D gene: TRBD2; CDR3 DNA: TGTGCCAGCAGCGGGACTAGTCGCGGGTACAATGAGCAGTTCTTC; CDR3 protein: CASSGTSRGYNEQFF
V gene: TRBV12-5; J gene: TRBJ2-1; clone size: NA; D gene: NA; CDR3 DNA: TGTGCTAGTGGTAAGCGGAACTCCTACAATGAGCAGTTCTTC; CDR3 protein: CASGKRNSYNEQFF